Below, 10 T cell receptor beta chains from the same sample are listed, as sequenced in a study of blood T cell repertoires in COVID-19. TCRdb's table, derived via immunoSEQ multiplex PCR, lists solely in-frame clones and lacks some. The sample lists fewer than 60,000 clones; 70% to 90% were seen once. Sequenced sample: peripheral blood. These receptors all come from a human donor in a cohort sampled during active COVID-19.

There are a few counts of this clone. The rearrangement joins TRBV29-1 to TRBJ1-2; no firm D call. Trimming removed 1 base from V and 8 bases from J, with 14 bases in between. CDR1 and CDR2 from the germline V gene are SQVTM and ANQGSEA. This CDR3 contains 13 residues. DNA for the CDR3: TGCAGCGTTGAAGTCGGGAAAGTTGGGGGCTACACCTTC. This encodes CSVEVGKVGGYTF.

J is TRBJ1-5 and V is TRBV6-2 or TRBV6-3; D is ambiguous. V was cut by 2 bases and J by 6 bases, with 14 bases left in between. The CDR3 has 15 amino acids. The germline gives CDR1 MNHEY, CDR2 SVGEGT. CDR3 bases: TGTGCCAGCAGTTACCCCGGGGTTGAGAGTCAGCCCCAGCATTTT. The encoded protein is CASSYPGVESQPQHF.

This clone was detected a few times. In DNA form, the CDR3 reads TGTGCCAGCAGTTACGGCAGGGGGCCATCCTACGAGCAGTACTTC. Translating it yields CASSYGRGPSYEQYF. V is TRBV6-2 or TRBV6-3 and J is TRBJ2-7, with 8 bases that match TRBD1. V dropped 2 bases and J dropped 1; count of bases not matched to a gene: 4. The germline gives CDR1 MNHEY, CDR2 SVGEGT. This CDR3 contains 15 residues.

This clone appeared a single time. The chain recombines TRBV7-2 with TRBJ1-6; the D gene is possibly TRBD1 (5 bases). CDR3 size: 18 residues. The V end lost 5 bases, the J end lost 5 bases, and 22 bases lay between the germline ends. Germline loops: CDR1 SGHTA, CDR2 FQGNSA. CDR3 residues: CASSLRAFQISHNSPLHF. The CDR3 nucleotides are TGTGCCAGCAGCCTCAGGGCCTTCCAAATATCCCATAATTCACCCCTCCACTTT.

The chain recombines TRBV5-4 with TRBJ1-2; TRBD1 matches 7 bases. The germline V gene encodes CDR1 SGHNT and CDR2 YYREEE (reference sequence). The CDR3 runs to 12 residues. With V trimmed by 3 bases and J by 14 bases, 10 bases remained unmatched. In DNA, the CDR3 is TGTGCCAGCAGCTCCGGGGACAGCGTGGAGACCTTC. Translating gives CASSSGDSVETF.

V and J are TRBV18 and TRBJ2-5; D not certain. The CDR3 is 13 residues long. The germline V gene has CDR1 KGHSH and CDR2 LQKENI. Trimming shortened V by 1 base and J by 1 base, and 4 bases separated the two germline ends. This CDR3 reads CASSPRLQETQYF. The DNA of the CDR3 is TGTGCCAGCTCACCACGGCTCCAAGAGACCCAGTACTTC. Filled out from reference TRBV18 and TRBJ2-5, the complete variable domain reads NAGVMQNPRHLVRRRGQEARLRCSPMKGHSHVYWYRQLPEEGLKFMVYLQKENIIDESGMPKERFSAEFPKEGPSILRIQQVVRGDSAAYFCASSPRLQETQYFGPGTRLLVL.

The chain is built from TRBV3-1 (or the pseudogene TRBV3-2) and TRBJ1-4; a weak D match, TRBD1 (5 bases). The CDR3 is made up of 18 amino acids. The germline V gene has CDR1 LGHDT and CDR2 YNNKEL (reference sequence). Trimming shortened V by 0 bases and J by 7 bases, and 21 bases separated the two germline ends. CDR3 sequence (DNA): TGTGCCAGCAGCCAAGAAGACCCTAGCGGGGGAGTGGGTGAAAAACTGTTTTTT. Its protein is CASSQEDPSGGVGEKLFF.

V gene TRBV7-9 combines with J gene TRBJ2-3; TRBD1 aligns across 7 bases. V lost 5 bases and J lost 3; bases outside the gene matches: 8. The CDR3 is 15 amino acids. Germline values: CDR1 SEHNR, CDR2 FQNEAQ (reference sequence). CDR3 coding DNA: TGTGCCAGCAGCCCACACCAGACAGGGACAGATACGCAGTATTTT. Its translation: CASSPHQTGTDTQYF.

The rearrangement links TRBV6-5 to TRBJ2-2, with D perhaps TRBD2 (5 bases). V was pared by 2 bases and J by 7 bases, with 5 bases between. This CDR3 region has 12 residues. Germline V gene data show CDR1 as MNHEY and CDR2 as SVGAGI. CDR3 DNA sequence: TGTGCCAGCAGTTACGAGGGCGGGGAGCTGTTTTTT. Residues: CASSYEGGELFF.

The rearrangement joins TRBV23-1 to TRBJ1-5; D is possibly TRBD1 (5 bases). TRBV23-1 is flagged as an ORF with uncertain function. The CDR3 sequence is 13 residues long. V was shortened by 0 bases and J by 7 bases, with 7 bases between the two germline ends. The CDR3 DNA reads TGCGCCAGCAGTCAATCGGAGGGGCAGCCCCAGCATTTT. Amino acid sequence: CASSQSEGQPQHF.